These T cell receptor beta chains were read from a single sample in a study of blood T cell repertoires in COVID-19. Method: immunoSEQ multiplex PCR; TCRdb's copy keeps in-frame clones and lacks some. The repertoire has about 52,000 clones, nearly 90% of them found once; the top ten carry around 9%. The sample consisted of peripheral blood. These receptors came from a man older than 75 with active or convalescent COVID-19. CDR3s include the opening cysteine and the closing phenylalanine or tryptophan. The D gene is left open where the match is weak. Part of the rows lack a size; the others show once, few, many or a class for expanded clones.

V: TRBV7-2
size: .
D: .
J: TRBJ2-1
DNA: TGTGCCAGCAGCTTATTCTTTCTAGCGCAGGCGCCCGGTGAGCAGTTCTTC
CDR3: CASSLFFLAQAPGEQFF

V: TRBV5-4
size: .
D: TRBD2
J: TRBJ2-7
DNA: TGTGCCAGCAGCCGGGGGGGAGGGAATTCCTACGAGCAGTACTTC
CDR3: CASSRGGGNSYEQYF

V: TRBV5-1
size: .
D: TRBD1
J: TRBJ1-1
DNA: TGCGCCAGCAGCTTAGGATACAGGGGGATTACTGAAGCTTTCTTT
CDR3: CASSLGYRGITEAFF

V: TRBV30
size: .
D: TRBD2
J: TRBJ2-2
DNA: TGTGCCTGGAGTCAGGTAGCGGGAGGAGCCGGGGAGCTGTTTTTT
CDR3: CAWSQVAGGAGELFF

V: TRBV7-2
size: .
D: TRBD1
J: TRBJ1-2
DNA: TGTGCCAGCAGGATAACTACAGGGGTAGATCACTATGGCTACACCTTC
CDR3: CASRITTGVDHYGYTF

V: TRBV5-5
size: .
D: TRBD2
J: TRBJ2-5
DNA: TGTGCCAGCAGCTTGGCTTGGCTAGCGGGGGCCGGACAAGAGACCCAGTACTTC
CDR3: CASSLAWLAGAGQETQYF

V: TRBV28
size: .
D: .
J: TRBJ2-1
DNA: TGTGCCAGCACCCCACCCCCGTTAAGTCTAGGCAATGAGCAGTTCTTC
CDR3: CASTPPPLSLGNEQFF

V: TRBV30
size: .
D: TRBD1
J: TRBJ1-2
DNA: TGTGCCTGGACAGGGGGGCTTGGGTATGGCTACACCTTC
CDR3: CAWTGGLGYGYTF

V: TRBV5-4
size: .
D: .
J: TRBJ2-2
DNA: TGTGCCAGCAGCTTGACTAGCAGACACACCGGGGAGCTGTTTTTT
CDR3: CASSLTSRHTGELFF

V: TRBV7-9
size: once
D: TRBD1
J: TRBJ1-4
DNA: TGTGCCAGCAGCTCGTCGGGACAGGGGCTGTTTTTT
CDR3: CASSSSGQGLFF

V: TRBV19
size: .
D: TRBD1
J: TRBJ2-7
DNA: TGTGCCAGTAGTATCGGGACAGGGGGGAACGAGCAGTACTTC
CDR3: CASSIGTGGNEQYF

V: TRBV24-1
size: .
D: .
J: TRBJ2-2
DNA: TGTGCCACCAGTGATGTCGGGGGACTCCCGAGCACCGGGGAGCTGTTTTTT
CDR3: CATSDVGGLPSTGELFF

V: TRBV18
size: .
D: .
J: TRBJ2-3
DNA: TGTGCCAGCTCACTGGCAGGTAGCACAGATACGCAGTATTTT
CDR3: CASSLAGSTDTQYF

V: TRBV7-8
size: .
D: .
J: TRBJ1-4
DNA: TGTGCCAGCAGCTTAGTTCGGCCAGGGGACGAAAAACTGTTTTTT
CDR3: CASSLVRPGDEKLFF

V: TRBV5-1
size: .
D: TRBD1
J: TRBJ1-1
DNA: TGCGCCAGCAGCTCAGGGGACAGGTTGAACACTGAAGCTTTCTTT
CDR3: CASSSGDRLNTEAFF

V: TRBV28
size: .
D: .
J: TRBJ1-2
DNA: TGTGCCAGCAGACCCTCGGGGGATAACTATGGCTACACCTTC
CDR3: CASRPSGDNYGYTF

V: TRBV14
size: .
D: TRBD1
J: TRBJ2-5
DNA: TGTGCCAGCAGCCGGACAGGGCGTGTAGAGACCCAGTACTTC
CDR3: CASSRTGRVETQYF

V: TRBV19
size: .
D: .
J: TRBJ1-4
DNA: TGTGCCAGTAGTTCACAGGGCGGGTGGAGTGAAAAACTGTTTTTT
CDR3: CASSSQGGWSEKLFF

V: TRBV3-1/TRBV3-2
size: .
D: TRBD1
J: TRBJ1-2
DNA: TGTGCCAGCAGCCCCAGTGACAGGGCGGGCGGCTACACCTTC
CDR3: CASSPSDRAGGYTF

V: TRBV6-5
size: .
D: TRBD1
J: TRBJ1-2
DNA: TGTGCCAGCAGTAGCGACAGGGACGGGTATGGCTACACCTTC
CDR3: CASSSDRDGYGYTF

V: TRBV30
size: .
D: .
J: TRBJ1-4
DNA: TGTGCCTGGAATCAGGGAATGAATGAAAAACTGTTTTTT
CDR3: CAWNQGMNEKLFF

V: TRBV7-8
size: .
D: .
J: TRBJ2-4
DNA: TGTGCCAGCAGCCTTCTCAACCTCGGGGGAAACATTCAGTACTTC
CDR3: CASSLLNLGGNIQYF

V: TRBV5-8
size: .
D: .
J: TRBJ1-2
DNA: TGTGCCAGCAGGCGGCACTCAAACTATGGCTACACCTTC
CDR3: CASRRHSNYGYTF

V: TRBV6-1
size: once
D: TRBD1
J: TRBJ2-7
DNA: TGTGCCAGCAGTGAACCCGGGACAGCCCCCTACGAGCAGTACTTC
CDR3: CASSEPGTAPYEQYF

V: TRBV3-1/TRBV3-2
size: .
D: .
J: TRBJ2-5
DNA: TGTGCCAGCAGCCAAGAGGGAGGGGGAGAGACCCAGTACTTC
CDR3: CASSQEGGGETQYF

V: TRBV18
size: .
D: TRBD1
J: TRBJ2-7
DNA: TGTGCCAGCTCACCAATCGGACAGGCAAGTTCCTACGAGCAGTACTTC
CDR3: CASSPIGQASSYEQYF

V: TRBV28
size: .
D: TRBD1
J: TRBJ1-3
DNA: TGTGCCAGCGGACAGGGTGGCTGGAACACCATATATTTT
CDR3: CASGQGGWNTIYF

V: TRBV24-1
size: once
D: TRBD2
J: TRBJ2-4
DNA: TGTGCCACCAGTGATTCCGCCCCCGCCGGGTTTTCCCTCGGGGGGGACATTCAGTACTTC
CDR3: CATSDSAPAGFSLGGDIQYF

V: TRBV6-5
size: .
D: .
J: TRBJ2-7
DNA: TGTGCCAGCAGTTACTCAAGGGGCGAGCAGTACTTC
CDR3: CASSYSRGEQYF

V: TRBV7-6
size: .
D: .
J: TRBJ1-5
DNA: TGTGCCAGCAGCTTCCAACAGGGCTTTAGTAATCAGCCCCAGCATTTT
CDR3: CASSFQQGFSNQPQHF

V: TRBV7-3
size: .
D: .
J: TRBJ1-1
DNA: TGTGCCAGCAGCCCCGGGGGGAAACTGGAGGCTTTCTTT
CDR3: CASSPGGKLEAFF

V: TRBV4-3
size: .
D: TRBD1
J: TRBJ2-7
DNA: TGCGCCAGCAGCCCAGGACAGGGTCAGCAGTACTTC
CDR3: CASSPGQGQQYF

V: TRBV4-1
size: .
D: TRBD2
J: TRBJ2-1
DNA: TGCGCCAGCAGTGGACTAGCCGTATACAATGAGCAGTTCTTC
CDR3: CASSGLAVYNEQFF

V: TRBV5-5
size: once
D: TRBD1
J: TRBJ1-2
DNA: TGTGCCAGCAGCTTTGATGGACAGGGGGTATCCTATGGCTACACCTTC
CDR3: CASSFDGQGVSYGYTF

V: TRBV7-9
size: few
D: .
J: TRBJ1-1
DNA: TGTGCCAGCAGCTTAGACGGGGGGCCAGGAACTGAAGCTTTCTTT
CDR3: CASSLDGGPGTEAFF

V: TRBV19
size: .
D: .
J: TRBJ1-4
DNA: TGTGCCAGTAGTACCAGACACACCGGAGGAGAAAAACTGTTTTTT
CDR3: CASSTRHTGGEKLFF

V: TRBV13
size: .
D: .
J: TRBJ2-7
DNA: TGTGCCAGCAGCTCCGCTCGGAGAGGAGTCCGTCTCGAGCAGTACTTC
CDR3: CASSSARRGVRLEQYF

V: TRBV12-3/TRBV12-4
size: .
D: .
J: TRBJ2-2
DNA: TGTGCCAGCAGTTTGAGGGAAACCGGGGAGCTGTTTTTT
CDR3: CASSLRETGELFF

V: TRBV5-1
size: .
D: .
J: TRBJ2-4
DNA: TGCGCCAGCAGCCCTCGATTCGGGGACATTCAGTACTTC
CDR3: CASSPRFGDIQYF

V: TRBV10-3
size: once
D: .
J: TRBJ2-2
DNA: TGTGCCATCAACCAGGGAAACACCGGGGAGCTGTTTTTT
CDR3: CAINQGNTGELFF

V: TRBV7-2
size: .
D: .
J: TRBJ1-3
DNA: TGTGCCAGCAGCTTAGTAGGCAGGGCAGAAAACACCATATATTTT
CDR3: CASSLVGRAENTIYF

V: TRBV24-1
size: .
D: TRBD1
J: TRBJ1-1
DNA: TGTGCCACCTCGAGGGGGCCTGGCACTGAAGCTTTCTTT
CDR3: CATSRGPGTEAFF

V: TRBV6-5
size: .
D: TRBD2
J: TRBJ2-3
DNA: TGTGCCAGCAGTTACCGAGCGGGGGGAGGGCCAGATACGCAGTATTTT
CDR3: CASSYRAGGGPDTQYF

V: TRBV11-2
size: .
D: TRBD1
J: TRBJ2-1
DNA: TGTGCCAGCAGCCCCGGGGACAGGGTGGGCAATGAGCAGTTCTTC
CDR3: CASSPGDRVGNEQFF

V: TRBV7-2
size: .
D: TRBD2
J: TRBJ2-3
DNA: TGTGCCAGCAGCTTACTAACGCAGCGGGGGGGCGAAGATACGCAGTATTTT
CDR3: CASSLLTQRGGEDTQYF

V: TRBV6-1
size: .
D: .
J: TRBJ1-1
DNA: TGTGCCAGCAGTCCGTCCATGGGGGGCACTGAAGCTTTCTTT
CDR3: CASSPSMGGTEAFF

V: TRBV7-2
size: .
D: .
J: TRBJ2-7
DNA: TGTGCCAGCAGCTCCCTAACCGTGAACGAGCAGTACTTC
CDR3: CASSSLTVNEQYF

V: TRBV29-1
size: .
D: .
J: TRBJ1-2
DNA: TGCAGCGTTGATCCGGGGGTGGGTGGCTACACCTTC
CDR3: CSVDPGVGGYTF

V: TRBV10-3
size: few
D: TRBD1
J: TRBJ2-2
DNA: TGTGCCATCAGTGGGCCACAGGGGGGCGCCGGGGAGCTGTTTTTT
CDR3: CAISGPQGGAGELFF

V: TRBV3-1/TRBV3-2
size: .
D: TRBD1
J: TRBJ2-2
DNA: TGTGCCAGCAGACTACAGACAGGGGATCACGGGGAGCTGTTTTTT
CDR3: CASRLQTGDHGELFF

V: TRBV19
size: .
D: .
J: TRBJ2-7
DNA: TGTGCCAGTAGCACACGAGGGCGGTCCTACGAGCAGTACTTC
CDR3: CASSTRGRSYEQYF

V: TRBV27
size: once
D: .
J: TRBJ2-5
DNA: TGTGCCAGCAGCCCCGCGGGACTGCAAGAGACCCAGTACTTC
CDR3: CASSPAGLQETQYF

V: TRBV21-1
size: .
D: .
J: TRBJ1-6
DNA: TGTGCCAGCCACCGAAATAAGACAGTGATCTCCTATAATTCACCCCTCCACTTT
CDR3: CASHRNKTVISYNSPLHF

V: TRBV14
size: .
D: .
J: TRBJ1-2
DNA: TGTGCCAGCAAACCCGCCGACATTAACTATGGCTACACCTTC
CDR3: CASKPADINYGYTF

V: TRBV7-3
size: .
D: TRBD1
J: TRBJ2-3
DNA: TGTGCCAGCAGCCCTACAGGGGCAGGGGATACGCAGTATTTT
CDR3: CASSPTGAGDTQYF

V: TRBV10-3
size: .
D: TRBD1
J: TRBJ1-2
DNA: TGTGCCATCAGTGCAAAACAGGGGGACGGTGGCTACACCTTC
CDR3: CAISAKQGDGGYTF

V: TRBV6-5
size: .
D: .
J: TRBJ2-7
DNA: .
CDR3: CASSSSGLALYEQYF

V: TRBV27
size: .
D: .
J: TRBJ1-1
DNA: TGTGCCAGCAGCTATAGAAGGAACACTGAAGCTTTCTTT
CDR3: CASSYRRNTEAFF